This T cell receptor beta chain was recorded in a study of cytomegalovirus exposure and HLA in healthy donors. With 60 Vbeta and 13 Jbeta primers, the PCR was carried out. The protocol was immunoSEQ multiplex PCR, while the TCRdb copy is restricted to in-frame clones and leaves out a portion. The sample consists of over 100,000 clones, roughly 67% of them appearing once. The TCR comes from a man aged 35-49 years in good health and CMV-seronegative. The sequenced sample was PBMCs.

DNA of the CDR3: TGTGCCAGCAGCTTAGTAAGAGGACAGGGAACTAATGAAAAACTGTTTTTT. Translated: CASSLVRGQGTNEKLFF. V gene TRBV7-2 combines with J gene TRBJ1-4; 8 bases align to TRBD1. Germline CDR1 reads SGHTA; CDR2 reads FQGNSA. The trim removed 1 base at V and 1 base at J, leaving 5 bases unmatched. The CDR3 loop spans 17 amino acids.